This TCR beta chain comes out of a study of blood T cells in healthy people across ages. Study conclusions and caveats: The study found more naive CD4+ cells and higher diversity in long-lived than aged donors.

Only a few counts were recorded for this clonotype. The antigen is not known. Trimming took off 6 bases at V and 7 bases at J, with 21 bases between the two ends. CDR1 is DFQATT and CDR2 is SNEGSKA in the germline V gene (reference sequence). The CDR3 totals 14 residues. Primed by a sample-barcoded 5' primer and a J-beta primer mix, a second PCR proceeded for about 6 to 12 cycles. TCRdb ran MiXCR on the 5' RACE reads and lists one entry per CDR3 protein. The sample has around 1,800,000 distinct CDR3 sequences, around 40% seen once. The clonotype comes from a human donor in good health. Sequencing input: blood. This rearrangement joins TRBV20-1 to TRBJ1-2, with unresolved D. The CDR3 DNA follows: TGCAGTGCAGGAGCTCGGGGTAGTATGGTTGGCTACACCTTC. This codes for CSAGARGSMVGYTF.